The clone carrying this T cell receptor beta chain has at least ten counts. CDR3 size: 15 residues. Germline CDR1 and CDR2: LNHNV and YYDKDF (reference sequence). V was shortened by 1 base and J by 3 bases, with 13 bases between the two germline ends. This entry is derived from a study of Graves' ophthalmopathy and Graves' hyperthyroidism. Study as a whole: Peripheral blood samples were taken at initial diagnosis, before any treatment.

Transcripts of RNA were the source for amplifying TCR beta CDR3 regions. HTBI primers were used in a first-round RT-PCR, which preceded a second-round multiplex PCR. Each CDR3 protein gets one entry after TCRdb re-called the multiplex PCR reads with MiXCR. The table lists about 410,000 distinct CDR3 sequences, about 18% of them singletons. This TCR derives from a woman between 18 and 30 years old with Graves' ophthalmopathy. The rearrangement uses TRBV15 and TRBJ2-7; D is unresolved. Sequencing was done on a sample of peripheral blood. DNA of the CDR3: TGTGCCACCAGCAGAGGTTCCGGAAATAGCTACGAGCAGTACTTC. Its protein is CATSRGSGNSYEQYF.